The 2 T cell receptor beta chains listed next were all sequenced from one sample in a study of cytomegalovirus exposure and HLA in healthy donors. Vbeta (60) and Jbeta (13) primers were used in the PCR. This table comes from immunoSEQ multiplex PCR, and its TCRdb copy is limited to in-frame clones, with some not included. The sample yields 200,000 to 250,000 clones, more than 60% seen once. The sequenced material came from PBMCs. These receptors all stem from a woman under 40 in good health and CMV-seronegative.

Note on this clone: This sample also contains other DNA sequences that code for the same CDR3. The V call is TRBV2, the J call TRBJ2-7; D is uncertain. Germline CDR1 is SNHLY and CDR2 is FYNNEI. The CDR3 is 11 residues long. The ends were cut back, 6 bases at V and 0 bases at J, with 3 bases in the middle. CDR3 DNA: TGTGCCAGCAGGAGCTCCTACGAGCAGTACTTC. As protein: CASRSSYEQYF. The variable domain in full, with the rest retrieved from reference TRBV2 and TRBJ2-7, is EPEVTQTPSHQVTQMGQEVILRCVPISNHLYFYWYRQILGQKVEFLVSFYNNEISEKSEIFDDQFSVERPDGSNFTLKIRSTKLEDSAMYFCASRSSYEQYFGPGTRLTVT.

In this sample, this clone turned up a few times. The chain is built from TRBV5-8 and TRBJ2-3; TRBD2 matches 9 bases. CDR1 SGHTS and CDR2 YDEGEE come from the germline V gene. This CDR3 comprises 14 residues. V trimming: 6 bases; J trimming: 2 bases; junction bases outside the gene matches: 4. CDR3 bases: TGTGCCAGCAAAGTAGCGGGGGCCACAGATACGCAGTATTTT. Residues: CASKVAGATDTQYF.